This T cell receptor (beta chain) originates from a study of graft-versus-host responses after intestinal transplantation. Study-wide background: Transplants were multivisceral, liver-intestinal, or isolated intestinal. Anti-thymocyte globulin induction preceded about 3 years of tacrolimus and steroid maintenance in all recipients.

The CDR3 spans 15 residues. With 5 bases clipped from V and 0 bases from J, the junction kept 7 bases outside the gene matches. Germline V lookup: CDR1 SGHTA, CDR2 FQGNSA. Findings of the study overall: Detection of GvH clones occurred in recipient marrow, and some had their first appearance in ileum or blood.

Details on this clone: No antigen is known for it.

This table comes from immunoSEQ multiplex PCR, and its TCRdb copy is limited to in-frame clones, with some not included. Among 84,000 or so clones listed, roughly 80% were seen once. The receptor comes from a human donor who received an intestinal transplant. The sample consisted of unstimulated CD4+ T cells sorted from spleen or lymph node cells, taken before intestinal transplant. This sequence joins TRBV7-2 and TRBJ2-7, with 7 bases lining up with TRBD2. CDR3 region: CASSPRASGSYEQYF. Written as DNA, the CDR3 is TGTGCCAGCAGCCCCAGGGCTAGCGGCTCCTACGAGCAGTACTTC.